The present TCR beta chain was sequenced within a study of T cell clones after liver transplantation (dated by TCRdb to 2018 to 2020). Study-wide context: The samples were obtained from ITN030ST, a randomized trial that attempted immunosuppression withdrawal within 2 years after liver transplantation. Of the eight recipients, a few were HCV-positive, while the remaining recipients had been transplanted for non-autoimmune, non-viral indications. Donor-reactive T cell clones were identified by TCRbeta sequencing after a pre-transplant mixed lymphocyte reaction and then tracked in post-transplant blood. Third party-reactive TCRbeta sequences from pre-transplant MLRs were also identified as an antigen-independent comparator for donor-reactive sequences. Until randomization at 12-24 months post-transplant, subjects were given standard immunosuppression, with no induction therapy. The study cohort included 8 liver transplant recipients, of whom 3 were classified as tolerant and 5 as non-tolerant. Blood samples were taken pre-transplant, pre-randomization before withdrawal, and post-randomization after full withdrawal or failed withdrawal. Tolerance was defined as complete immunosuppression withdrawal for at least one year with no rise in liver enzymes beyond twice the upper limit of normal. Results the study describes overall, beyond this receptor: Since no allograft tissue specimens were available, donor-reactive T cells may have migrated into the graft instead of being deleted. The conclusions were considered preliminary, being limited by small, heterogeneous patient numbers and non-standardized post-transplant time points. A greater decline was seen for donor-reactive sequences than for third party-reactive sequences, suggesting partial antigen-specific deletion unrelated to withdrawal success. In two subjects, low numbers of available donor cells limited the measurable donor-reactive repertoire. When repertoire turnover was taken into account, detection of donor-reactive sequences was significantly reduced in 7 of 8 subjects for CD4 and in 8 of 8 subjects for CD8. A significant post-transplant decrease in circulating donor-reactive CD4 TCRbeta sequences was observed in most of the 8 subjects, irrespective of tolerance or HCV status.

Remarks on this clone: There is no known antigen for this receptor. Base qualities are not provided; no much larger clone lies one nucleotide away.

V is clipped by 5 bases and J by 2 bases, and the sequence between their germline boundaries is 11 bases long. The CDR3 starts with the cysteine, ends with the phenylalanine, and has 14 residues. The DNA shown is the 42-base CDR3, in frame from base 1. From a lookup of the germline V gene, CDR1 and CDR2 are LGHNT and FRNRAP. High-throughput TCRbeta CDR3 sequencing of frozen genomic DNA was performed by immunoSEQ, with PCR amplification, mapping, bias correction and internal controls included. Turning to the authors' computational methods: Productive rearrangements were kept, and unique TCRbeta sequences were defined by CDR3 nucleotide sequence plus V and J gene. Donor-reactive sequences required at least 5-fold expansion in CFSE-low cells versus unstimulated pre-transplant cells and at least 0.01% frequency. To ensure at least 90% detection power, minimum frequency thresholds were set for each subject based on that subject's lowest-template unstimulated sample. Jensen-Shannon divergence between the top 1000 TCRbeta sequences post- versus pre-transplant served as the measure of repertoire turnover. Changes in detection of donor-reactive sequences were assessed with two-sided Fisher's exact tests. As stored in TCRdb, this immuneACCESS dataset retains in-frame rearrangements with V and J assigned. A fraction of the clones does not appear; measured against another copy, unresolved V genes explain less than half of the discrepancy, and the remainder lacks a known reason. For V, J and clone size, that table is used; D and trimming come from the DNA. Recorded for this sample are roughly 51,000 clones; 65% to 80% of them occurred a single time. Over 9.5% of the sample is held by the ten biggest clonotypes.

Unstimulated PBMCs, after thawing, were stained for CD3, CD4 and CD8 and then FACS-sorted into CD3+CD4+ and CD3+CD8+ populations. All 8 studied subjects were randomized to immunosuppression withdrawal. The Qiagen DNeasy Blood and Tissue Kit was used to isolate genomic DNA. This specimen consisted of CD4+ T cells from blood, obtained around 54 months after liver transplant. The origin of this receptor is a human patient who received a liver transplant. After a transplant, the graft donor may have provided part of the T cells. The rearranged segments are TRBV12-5 and TRBJ2-3; a tentative D call is TRBD2 (6 bases match). The CDR3 is CASGRDSHTDTQYF. The sequence in DNA is TGTGCTAGTGGTCGGGACTCTCACACAGATACGCAGTATTTT.